Shown below are 25 T cell receptor beta chains from a single sample sequenced in a study of OX40 agonist ivuxolimab in advanced cancers. The data were produced by immunoSEQ multiplex PCR, yet TCRdb's version contains in-frame clones alone and is incomplete. The table includes tens of thousands of clones, about 90% detected once. The sample was CD4+ or CD8+ T cells sorted from blood, taken in a trial of the OX40 agonist ivuxolimab. The receptors shown here come from an adult with an advanced solid tumor such as melanoma, head and neck, liver or kidney cancer.

The V and J genes are TRBV4-1 and TRBJ1-3, with no clear D. V dropped 4 bases and J dropped 4 bases, with 14 bases sitting between them. CDR3 length equals 15 residues. The germline V gene has CDR1 MGHRA and CDR2 YSYEKL. CDR3 nucleotide sequence: TGCGCCAGCAGCCTCCTAGCGGCCCCGGGAAACACCATATATTTT. It translates to CASSLLAAPGNTIYF.

This sequence joins TRBV5-1 and TRBJ2-7; 7 nucleotides match TRBD2. The CDR3 spans 14 residues. Trimming took 4 bases from V and 5 from J; bases not matched to a gene: 9. CDR1 and CDR2 (germline): SGHRS, YFSETQ. In DNA form, the CDR3 reads TGCGCCAGCAGCCAACAGACTAGCAACCACGAGCAGTACTTC. It yields the protein CASSQQTSNHEQYF.

This rearrangement joins TRBV19 to TRBJ2-3; 8 positions match TRBD2. Germline CDR1 is LNHDA and CDR2 is SQIVND (reference sequence). The trim removed 5 bases at V and 0 bases at J, leaving 10 bases unmatched. This CDR3 has 17 amino acids. The CDR3 sequence is CASSPRLTSGSTDTQYF. For the CDR3, the DNA is TGTGCCAGTAGTCCCCGACTAACTAGCGGAAGCACAGATACGCAGTATTTT.

The chain couples TRBV18 to TRBJ1-1; 7 nucleotides line up with TRBD1. The CDR3 spans 18 residues. With 0 bases clipped from V and 1 base from J, the junction kept 11 bases outside the gene matches. Germline V gene data show CDR1 as KGHSH and CDR2 as LQKENI. CDR3 sequence: CASSPPGLYGTANTEAFF. CDR3 DNA: TGTGCCAGCTCACCACCAGGATTGTACGGGACAGCGAACACTGAAGCTTTCTTT.

The V gene is TRBV4-1, the J gene TRBJ2-1; 12 nucleotides agree with TRBD2. V trimming: 0 bases; J trimming: 7 bases; junction bases outside the gene matches: 10. The germline CDR1 and CDR2 sequences are MGHRA and YSYEKL. This CDR3 has 18 amino acids. CDR3 amino acids: CASSQDLTSGSSWNEQFF. DNA of the CDR3: TGCGCCAGCAGCCAAGATTTGACTAGCGGGAGTTCGTGGAATGAGCAGTTCTTC.

J is TRBJ2-5 and V is TRBV5-5; 10 positions agree with TRBD2. The CDR3 is 15 amino acids. The V segment lost 4 bases and the J segment 13 bases; nucleotides outside the gene matches: 16. Germline CDR1 and CDR2: SGHKS and YYEKEE (reference sequence). CDR3 protein: CASSPDWTSGRSPYF. The DNA of the CDR3 is TGTGCCAGCAGCCCGGACTGGACTAGCGGAAGGTCACCGTACTTC.

The chain uses TRBV5-1 and TRBJ1-2, with D possibly matching TRBD1 (6 bases). This CDR3 is 13 amino acids long. The V and J ends lost 4 bases and 6 bases respectively, with 13 bases between them. CDR1 is SGHRS, CDR2 YFSETQ, per germline. CDR3 amino acids: CASSMGSGDGYTF. The DNA of the CDR3 is TGCGCCAGCAGCATGGGCTCAGGGGATGGCTACACCTTC.

The sample holds one count of this clone. The junction and the germline gene differ at one end; a read error may be behind it. This chain uses TRBV30 with TRBJ1-2; 7 bases map to TRBD1. Germline V gene data show CDR1 as GTSNPN and CDR2 as SVGIG (reference sequence). The length of the CDR3 is 12 residues. The CDR3 DNA is TGTGCCTGGAGTACAACCGGGACAGAGACTTCCTTC. Amino acids: CAWSTTGTETSF.

The chain is built from TRBV29-1 and TRBJ1-1, with D unresolved. Germline V gene sequence: CDR1 SQVTM, CDR2 ANQGSEA. The CDR3 is 15 residues long. V was shortened by 7 bases and J by 4 bases, with 22 bases between the two germline ends. The DNA for the CDR3 is TGCAGCGCTCTTCTATTTACGGGTCCGGCCACTGAAGCTTTCTTT. This encodes CSALLFTGPATEAFF.

This rearrangement joins TRBV15 to TRBJ1-3; 7 nucleotides agree with TRBD1. The CDR3 sequence is 18 residues long. Germline loops: CDR1 LNHNV, CDR2 YYDKDF (reference sequence). V lost 1 base to trimming and J lost 0 bases; unmatched junction nucleotides: 9. The CDR3 region is CATSRGGTATFSGNTIYF. CDR3 in DNA: TGTGCCACCAGCAGAGGGGGGACAGCAACCTTCTCTGGAAACACCATATATTTT.

The chain joins TRBV28 to TRBJ2-2; 14 bases are shared with TRBD2. V lost 6 bases and J lost 5; bases outside the gene matches: 8. The CDR3 sequence is 17 residues long. Germline V gene lookup returns CDR1 MDHEN and CDR2 SYDVKM. The CDR3 DNA follows: TGTGCCAGCAGGGCCTCGGGACTAGCGGGAGTAACCGGGGAGCTGTTTTTT. Its protein product is CASRASGLAGVTGELFF.

This clone has only a few counts. CDR3 region: CASGKDRGNEKLFF. In DNA, the CDR3 is TGTGCCAGCGGGAAGGACAGGGGGAATGAAAAACTGTTTTTT. V is TRBV28 and J is TRBJ1-4; TRBD1 matches at 10 bases. The CDR3 has 14 amino acids. Germline CDR1 reads MDHEN; CDR2 reads SYDVKM. The trim removed 8 bases at V and 5 bases at J, leaving 5 bases unmatched.

This chain connects TRBV11-3 to TRBJ2-3, with TRBD1 matching over 9 bases. This CDR3 spans 16 amino acids. The V gene end was trimmed by 1 base and the J gene end by 2 bases; junction bases not matched to a gene: 4. Germline CDR1 SGHNT, CDR2 YENEEA. The CDR3 sequence: CASSLGTGAFTDTQYF. The CDR3 bases are TGTGCCAGCAGCTTAGGGACAGGGGCTTTCACAGATACGCAGTATTTT.

V is TRBV19 and J is TRBJ2-7; D not resolved. The length of the CDR3 is 13 residues. Germline V gene data show CDR1 as LNHDA and CDR2 as SQIVND (reference sequence). Trimming took off 3 bases at V and 0 bases at J, with 6 bases between the two ends. CDR3 protein: CASSITVSYEQYF. For the CDR3, the DNA is TGTGCCAGTAGTATCACAGTCTCCTACGAGCAGTACTTC.

V and J are TRBV29-1 and TRBJ2-7; D is possibly TRBD2 (6 bases). The CDR3 spans 16 residues. V gave up 6 bases and J gave up 4 bases, with 25 bases separating them. The germline CDR1 and CDR2 sequences are SQVTM and ANQGSEA. The CDR3 region is CSVGRGLRPGPYEQYF. The CDR3 DNA is TGCAGCGTGGGCCGGGGACTCCGACCAGGTCCTTACGAGCAGTACTTC.

This chain links TRBV19 with TRBJ2-2, with D unclear. The length of the CDR3 is 14 residues. Germline CDR1 and CDR2: LNHDA and SQIVND (reference sequence). The ends were cut back, 3 bases at V and 2 bases at J, with 7 bases in the middle. The CDR3 DNA reads as TGTGCCAGTAGTATTGTACTCAACACCGGGGAGCTGTTTTTT. Translated: CASSIVLNTGELFF.

In the case of this clone: The junction does not match germline at one end; this may be a read error. The rearrangement uses TRBV6-6 and TRBJ1-1; unclear D gene. The CDR3 sequence is 13 residues long. CDR1 is MNHNY and CDR2 is SVGAGI in the germline V gene (reference sequence). In DNA, the CDR3 is TGTGGCAGCCGGATGGGCCTGGGCACTGAAGCTTTCTTT. This translates into CGSRMGLGTEAFF.

The J gene is TRBJ1-5, the V gene TRBV5-5, with TRBD1 identical over 8 bases. V gave up 0 bases and J gave up 6 bases; unmatched junction bases: 8. CDR1 and CDR2 from the germline V gene are SGHKS and YYEKEE (reference sequence). The CDR3 consists of 16 residues. CDR3: CASSLGGQGAFQPQHF. CDR3 coding DNA: TGTGCCAGCAGCTTGGGTGGGCAGGGGGCTTTTCAGCCCCAGCATTTT.

This chain links TRBV6-5 with TRBJ2-7; 7 positions match TRBD2. The germline V gene encodes CDR1 MNHEY and CDR2 SVGAGI. CDR3 length: 16 amino acids. Losses at the gene ends were 0 bases for V and 6 bases for J; bases not matched to a gene: 11. The CDR3 here is CASSYSIAGPPFEQYF. CDR3 bases: TGTGCCAGCAGTTACTCGATAGCGGGCCCTCCTTTCGAGCAGTACTTC.

V usage is TRBV6-4 and J usage is TRBJ2-7, with D perhaps being TRBD1 or TRBD2 (5 bases each). This CDR3 spans 12 amino acids. Germline lookup yields CDR1 MRHNA and CDR2 SNTAGT. Trimming took 6 bases from V and 5 from J, leaving 11 bases between them. CDR3 in DNA: TGTGCCAGCAGGGGGGTAGGGGACGAGCAGTACTTC. Its protein product is CASRGVGDEQYF.

This clone was seen a single time. This chain connects TRBV7-2 to TRBJ1-1; D is possibly TRBD1 (6 bases). V was trimmed by 1 base and J by 2 bases, leaving 11 bases between them. The CDR3 covers 15 residues. CDR1 and CDR2 (germline): SGHTA, FQGNSA. CDR3 bases: TGTGCCAGCAGCTTAGGGGGGGGCTACAACACTGAAGCTTTCTTT. Translating it yields CASSLGGGYNTEAFF.

The rearrangement links TRBV7-1 to TRBJ2-7, with TRBD2 matching 16 bases. TRBV7-1 is given ORF status, its function remaining uncertain. The CDR3 runs 24 residues. V lost 3 bases to trimming and J lost 7 bases; unmatched junction nucleotides: 30. In DNA, the CDR3 is TGTGCCAGCAGCTCCGCAACCCCGGGACTAGCGGGAGGGCCTGGTGGTCCGCGGGCTTTGGAGCAGTACTTC. It codes for CASSSATPGLAGGPGGPRALEQYF.

The V and J genes are TRBV2 and TRBJ2-3; D is undetermined. Germline CDR1 is SNHLY and CDR2 is FYNNEI. The V gene lost 5 bases and the J gene lost 2 bases, with 8 bases spanning the gap. This CDR3 has 13 residues. The chain's CDR3 is CASSLRNTDTQYF. The CDR3 DNA reads as TGTGCCAGCAGTCTGCGGAACACAGATACGCAGTATTTT.

The gene calls are TRBV29-1 and TRBJ2-2; 9 bases agree with TRBD1. J was trimmed by 0 bases and V by 7 bases; bases with no gene match: 9. Germline values: CDR1 SQVTM, CDR2 ANQGSEA. This CDR3 region has 16 residues. This CDR3 reads CSARTGAAANTGELFF. Written as DNA, the CDR3 is TGCAGCGCACGGACAGGGGCCGCGGCGAACACCGGGGAGCTGTTTTTT.

V is TRBV6-6 and J is TRBJ2-7; D could derive from TRBD1 or TRBD2 (5 bases each). The CDR3 loop spans 14 amino acids. V was shortened by 7 bases and J by 0 bases, with 13 bases between the two germline ends. The germline CDR1 and CDR2 sequences are MNHNY and SVGAGI (reference sequence). The CDR3 bases are TGTGCCAGCACCGGGACGCAGAGCTCCTACGAGCAGTACTTC. It yields the protein CASTGTQSSYEQYF.